This T cell receptor (beta chain) is drawn from a study of T cell repertoires in cytomegalovirus infection. At the level of the study: The study used recently identified HLA-C-restricted and well-studied HLA-B-restricted CMV epitopes.

In this sample, this clonotype turned up a few times. Its antigen is unidentified. This CDR3 has 15 amino acids. CDR1 SEHNR and CDR2 FQNEAQ come from the germline V gene (reference sequence). V lost 3 bases and J 6 bases, leaving 15 bases between the germline ends. MiXCR, run by TCRdb on the reads, gives a single entry per CDR3 protein. The repertoire holds 700,000 to 850,000 distinct CDR3 sequences, with 30% to 35% as singletons. The chain links TRBV7-9 to TRBJ2-1; D possibly matches TRBD1 or TRBD2 (5 bases each). The receptor was isolated from a human donor in good health (CMV status not recorded). Some clones in this sample may be carry-over from other donors' samples. The sequencing used cultured CD8+ T cells from PBMCs, collected from culture after CMV antigen stimulation. Here the CDR3 reads CASSLGPMGPNEQFF. The CDR3 DNA sequence: TGTGCCAGCAGCTTGGGACCCATGGGGCCCAATGAGCAGTTCTTC.